This note documents a single T cell receptor (beta chain) sequence. This clonotype was observed a single time. There is no known antigen for this receptor. No much larger clonotype is one base removed from it; base qualities were not supplied. Weak support is all one read offers. Reading the germline V gene (reference sequence) gives CDR1 MNHEY and CDR2 SMNVEV. Deletion took 7 bases off V and 4 bases off J, with a span of 14 bases between the germline ends. Taken from cysteine to phenylalanine, the CDR3 has 14 residues. CDR3 DNA is the only sequence kept; it has 42 bases, read in frame from the first base. The roughly 37 donors, aged roughly 6 to 95 years, were systemically healthy Caucasian individuals from Russia. Each donor gave approximately 9.3 milliliters of peripheral blood, collected into EDTA-treated Vacutainer tubes. Ficoll-Paque density-gradient centrifugation was used to isolate PBMCs, with at least 7 million per sample. Trizol reagent was used to extract total RNA from the PBMCs, yielding at least 5.5 micrograms per sample. For every donor, an aliquot of PBMCs went through flow cytometry to measure the percentages of naive CD45RAhigh/CD27high T cells.

The data are from a study of blood T cells in healthy people across ages (dated by TCRdb to about 2015). Context from the whole study: In model experiments, template switching captured roughly one uniquely barcoded TCR beta cDNA molecule for every two T cells. Using deep sequencing normalized with unique cDNA molecular identifiers, the study measured how TCR beta repertoire diversity changes with age. Using the same blood draw, the study looked at two additional independent replicas of 1 million unique cDNA reads for two donors, one aged 18 to 30 and the other aged 80 or older. The donors were split into four age groups: young (average 16 years), middle-aged (about 40), aged (about 62) and long-lived (approximately 80). To avoid experimental bias, donors of different ages were randomly spread across the sequencing lanes. The research as a whole found: Observed TCR beta diversity per million T cells fell roughly linearly with age, and a significant reduction was already apparent by age roughly 40. Estimates of total diversity from one million sequenced T cells were regarded as lower bounds and underestimates. A strong correlation was found between observed TCR beta diversity and the percentage of naive T cells measured by flow cytometry. Compared with the aged group, the long-lived group had more naive CD4+ T cells, fewer expanded clones and increased TCR diversity, a pattern suggesting age selection. Because profiling used bulk unsorted PBMCs, naive and antigen-experienced compartments could not be compared conclusively. Because the CMV infection status of the donors was unknown, age-related changes in expanded clonotypes may potentially have been confounded.

Library creation used 5' RACE. The instrument was an Illumina HiSeq 2500. A second PCR of about 7 to 12 cycles was run with a J-beta primer mix and a sample-barcoded 5' primer. A unique molecular identifier was introduced onto each TCR beta cDNA molecule by a template-switch 5' adaptor carrying 12 random nucleotides. At least 2.5 million CDR3-containing paired-end reads were obtained from each sample. The Mint cDNA synthesis kit, primed by a TRBC-specific oligonucleotide, was used to synthesize first-strand cDNA from all RNA. Following uracil-DNA glycosylase treatment, all cDNA underwent a first 18-cycle PCR with the universal primers M1SS and BC2_uni_R. In the original analysis: For normalization, 1 million high-quality reads were randomly selected from each sample, with every read carrying a distinct molecular identifier. Reads sharing molecular identifiers were discarded rather than binned into consensus sequences. MiTCR, with a Q25 quality threshold and the strictest error-elimination algorithm, was used for CDR3 identification, clonotype clustering and error correction. A nonparametric unseen species model with Euler transformation was used to estimate a lower bound on total TCR beta diversity. Starting from the raw public reads, TCRdb applied fastp trimming at Q25, assembled clones with MiXCR and retained in-frame beta chains. Entries that share a CDR3 protein sequence are merged under the most common genes and DNA. The V and J calls shown here were made by TCRdb, not taken from the authors' results. The sample table contains roughly 1.6 million distinct CDR3 sequences; only one count was recorded for 30% to 35% of them. The top ten clones comprise about 11% of the sample.

This sequence uses TRBV27 and TRBJ1-5; the D gene cannot be resolved reliably. Sequenced sample: blood. This sequence was found in a woman aged 30 to 39 in good health. DNA sequence: TGTGCCAGCACCTCGGGTTGGGGAAATCAGCCCCAGCATTTT. Translated, this gives CASTSGWGNQPQHF.